This T cell receptor (beta chain) emerged from a study of T-cell memory formation after mild COVID-19. Notes on the study in general: Balance between CD4 and CD8 was seen in clones contracting day 15 to 85, and a CD4+ lean was seen in later expanders. Those CD4+ clones that contracted were mainly in CM and EM (CD8+ ones in EMRA). The appearance of some responding clones in pre-infection memory suggested that cross-reactive memory joined.

5'RACE primed from the constant segment yielded TCR alpha and TCR beta cDNA libraries bearing sample barcodes and UMIs. TCRdb itself ran the 5' RACE reads through MiXCR, one entry per CDR3 protein. The repertoire consists of more than 400,000 distinct CDR3 sequences, with 18% occurring once and the leading ten covering approximately 13%. The CDR3 contains 15 residues. Trimming at V came to 5 bases and at J to 2 bases, leaving 6 bases not matched to a gene. CDR1 SNHLY and CDR2 FYNNEI come from the germline V gene. Points on this clonotype: The antigen remains undetermined.

The specimen was PBMCs or a T cell subset sorted from them (not recorded which). This sequence was found in an adult woman who had mild COVID-19 (a few samples of this study predate the infection). Cell type and time point are not known. V usage is TRBV2 and J usage is TRBJ2-5; 9 bases align to TRBD2. The CDR3 coding sequence is TGTGCCAGCAGTAGACTAGCGGTGAAACAAGAGACCCAGTACTTC. This translates into CASSRLAVKQETQYF.